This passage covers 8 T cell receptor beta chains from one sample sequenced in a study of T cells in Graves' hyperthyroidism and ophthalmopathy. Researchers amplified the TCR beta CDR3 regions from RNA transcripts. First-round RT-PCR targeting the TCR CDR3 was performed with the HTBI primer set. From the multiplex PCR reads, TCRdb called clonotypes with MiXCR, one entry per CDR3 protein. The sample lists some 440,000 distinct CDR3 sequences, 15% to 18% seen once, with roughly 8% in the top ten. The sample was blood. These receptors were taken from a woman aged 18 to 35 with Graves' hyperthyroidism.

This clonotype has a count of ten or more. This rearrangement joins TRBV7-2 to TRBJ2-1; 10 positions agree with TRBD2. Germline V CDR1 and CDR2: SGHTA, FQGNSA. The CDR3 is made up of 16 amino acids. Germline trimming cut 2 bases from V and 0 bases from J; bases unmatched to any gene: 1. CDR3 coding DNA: TGTGCCAGCAGCTTATGGACTAGCGGCTCCTACAATGAGCAGTTCTTC. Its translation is CASSLWTSGSYNEQFF.

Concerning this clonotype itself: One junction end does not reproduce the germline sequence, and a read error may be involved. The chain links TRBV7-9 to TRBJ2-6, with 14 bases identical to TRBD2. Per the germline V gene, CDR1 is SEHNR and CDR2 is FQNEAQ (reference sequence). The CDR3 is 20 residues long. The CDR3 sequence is CAGSLGTSGRAGSGANVLTF. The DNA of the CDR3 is TGTGCCGGCAGCTTAGGGACTAGCGGGAGAGCTGGATCTGGGGCCAACGTCCTGACTTTC.

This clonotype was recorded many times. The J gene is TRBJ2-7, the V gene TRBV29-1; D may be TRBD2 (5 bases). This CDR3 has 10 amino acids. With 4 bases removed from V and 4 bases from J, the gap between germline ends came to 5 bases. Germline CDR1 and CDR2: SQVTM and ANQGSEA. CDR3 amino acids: CSVGGYEQYF. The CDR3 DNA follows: TGCAGCGTTGGAGGGTACGAGCAGTACTTC.

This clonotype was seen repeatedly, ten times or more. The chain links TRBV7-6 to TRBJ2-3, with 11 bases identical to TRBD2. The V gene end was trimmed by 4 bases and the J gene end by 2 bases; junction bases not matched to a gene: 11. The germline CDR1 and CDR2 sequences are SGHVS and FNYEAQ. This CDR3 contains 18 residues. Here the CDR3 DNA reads TGTGCCAGCAGCTCTGGACTTGTAGCGGGGGGGCACACAGATACGCAGTATTTT. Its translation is CASSSGLVAGGHTDTQYF. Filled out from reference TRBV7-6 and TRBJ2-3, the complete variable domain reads GAGVSQSPRYKVTKRGQDVALRCDPISGHVSLYWYRQALGQGPEFLTYFNYEAQQDKSGLPNDRFSAERPEGSISTLTIQRTEQRDSAMYRCASSSGLVAGGHTDTQYFGPGTRLTVL.

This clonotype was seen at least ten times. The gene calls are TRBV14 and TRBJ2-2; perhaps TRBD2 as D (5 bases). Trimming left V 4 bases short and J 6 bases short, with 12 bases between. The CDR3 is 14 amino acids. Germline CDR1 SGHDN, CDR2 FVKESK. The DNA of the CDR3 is TGTGCCAGCAGCCTACTAGGCGCGGCCGGGGAGCTGTTTTTT. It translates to CASSLLGAAGELFF.

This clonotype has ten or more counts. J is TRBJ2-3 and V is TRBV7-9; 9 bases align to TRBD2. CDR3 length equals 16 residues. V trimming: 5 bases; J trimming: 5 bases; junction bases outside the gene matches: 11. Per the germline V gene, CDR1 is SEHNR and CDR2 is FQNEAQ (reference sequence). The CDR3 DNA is TGTGCCAGCAGCCAGCGCGGGGGGGCCTTGATAGATACGCAGTATTTT. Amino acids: CASSQRGGALIDTQYF.

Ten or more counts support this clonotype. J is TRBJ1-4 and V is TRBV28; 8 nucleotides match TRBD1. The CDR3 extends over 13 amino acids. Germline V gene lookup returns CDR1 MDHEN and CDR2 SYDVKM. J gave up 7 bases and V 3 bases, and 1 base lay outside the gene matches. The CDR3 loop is CASSFGTGEKLFF. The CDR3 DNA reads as TGTGCCAGCAGTTTTGGGACAGGTGAAAAACTGTTTTTT.

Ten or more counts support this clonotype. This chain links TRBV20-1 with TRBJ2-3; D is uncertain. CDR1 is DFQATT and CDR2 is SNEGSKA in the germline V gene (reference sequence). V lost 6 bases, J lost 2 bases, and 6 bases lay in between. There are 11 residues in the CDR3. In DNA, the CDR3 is TGCAGTGCCACCTACACAGATACGCAGTATTTT. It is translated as CSATYTDTQYF.